Sequencing of this TCR beta chain was carried out in a study of blood T cell repertoires in COVID-19. Looking at the study overall: COVID-19 samples collected from the United States, Italy and Spain covered acute and convalescent phases. PBMCs, B-cell-depleted T cells, or T cells were the source of the cDNA or gDNA that made up the material.

The length of the CDR3 is 15 residues. Germline CDR1 reads SEHNR; CDR2 reads FQNEAQ (reference sequence). The ends were cut back, 2 bases at V and 4 bases at J, with 12 bases in the middle. Per the original data handling: Nucleated cell counts were estimated from reference gene primer amplification. This table comes from immunoSEQ multiplex PCR, and its TCRdb copy is limited to in-frame clones, with some not included. Clone size and V and J calls were adopted from that table, with D and trimming inferred from the DNA. The sample has about 240,000 clones; roughly 90% are singletons. Source material: peripheral blood. This chain joins TRBV7-9 and TRBJ1-3; weak D call: TRBD1 (5 bases). This clonotype originated in a man aged 55 to 70 with acute or convalescent COVID-19. The CDR3 region is CASSLRRSGGNTIYF. The CDR3 coding sequence is TGTGCCAGCAGCTTACGGCGCTCAGGGGGAAACACCATATATTTT.